These 21 T cell receptor beta chains were all obtained from the same sample, sequenced in a study of blood T cell repertoires in COVID-19. TCRdb's copy holds only in-frame clones and misses some; the assay was immunoSEQ multiplex PCR. Of roughly 260,000 clones in the sample, 75% to 95% were seen once. The material sequenced was peripheral blood. Receptors were obtained from a person aged 18-30 years with COVID-19, enrolled during active disease.

The CDR3 loop is CASSIPTGPETQYF. The CDR3 DNA reads TGTGCCAGCAGCATCCCCACAGGGCCAGAGACCCAGTACTTC. The chain couples TRBV5-6 to TRBJ2-5, with D perhaps matching TRBD1 (6 bases). The germline V gene encodes CDR1 SGHDT and CDR2 YYEEEE. V was pared by 4 bases and J by 4 bases, with 14 bases between. The CDR3 extends over 14 amino acids.

This clone was found once. V gene TRBV5-4 combines with J gene TRBJ1-5, with TRBD1 matching 11 bases. V lost 0 bases, J lost 6 bases, and 2 bases stayed unmatched. This CDR3 is built from 15 residues. CDR1 SGHNT and CDR2 YYREEE come from the germline V gene (reference sequence). DNA for the CDR3: TGTGCCAGCAGCTTGGGGACAGGGGGCGGTCAGCCCCAGCATTTT. It encodes CASSLGTGGGQPQHF.

The chain combines TRBV24-1 with TRBJ2-3; 9 bases are shared with TRBD2. The CDR3 consists of 16 residues. After removal of 6 bases from V and 4 bases from J, the junction contained 10 bases not matched to a gene. From germline, CDR1 is KGHDR and CDR2 SFDVKD. The CDR3 here is CATSQRREGGSDTQYF. CDR3 coding DNA: TGTGCCACCAGTCAGAGGCGGGAGGGAGGATCAGATACGCAGTATTTT.

This chain uses TRBV16 with TRBJ1-2, with 10 positions matching TRBD1. J gave up 7 bases and V 4 bases, and 3 bases lay outside the gene matches. Germline loops: CDR1 KGHSY, CDR2 FQNENV. The CDR3 has 13 residues. CDR3 amino acids: CASSPGTGVGYTF. CDR3 nucleotide sequence: TGTGCCAGCAGCCCCGGGACAGGGGTTGGCTACACCTTC.

This clone occurred once. V gene TRBV5-1 combines with J gene TRBJ2-7; TRBD2 matches at 8 bases. The CDR3 runs 19 residues. V dropped 4 bases and J dropped 0; count of bases not matched to a gene: 18. CDR1 is SGHRS, CDR2 YFSETQ, per germline. CDR3 sequence (DNA): TGCGCCAGCAGCCTAGGACGGGAACCCCGGACTAGCAACTCCTACGAGCAGTACTTC. Its protein is CASSLGREPRTSNSYEQYF.

A note on this clone: The sample has other DNA sequences that encode this CDR3 too. The J gene is TRBJ2-7, the V gene TRBV3-1 (or the pseudogene TRBV3-2), with 11 bases aligning to TRBD2. Germline V CDR1 and CDR2: LGHDT, YNNKEL (reference sequence). The trim removed 6 bases at V and 4 bases at J, leaving 5 bases unmatched. The CDR3 contains 14 residues. The CDR3 DNA is TGTGCCAGCAGTCCTGGGACTAGCGGATACGAGCAGTACTTC. This codes for CASSPGTSGYEQYF.

J is TRBJ1-2 and V is TRBV28, with a weak D call TRBD1 (6 bases). The V end was cut by 2 bases, the J end by 7 bases, with 14 bases between. CDR3 length: 14 amino acids. The germline V gene encodes CDR1 MDHEN and CDR2 SYDVKM. DNA of the CDR3: TGTGCCAGCAGTTTAGGCCACAGGGTAGGTGGCTACACCTTC. The encoded protein is CASSLGHRVGGYTF.

The rearrangement uses TRBV28 and TRBJ2-1; 9 nucleotides align to TRBD2. V lost 5 bases, J lost 15 bases, and 17 bases stayed unmatched. The CDR3 totals 15 residues. Looked up from germline, CDR1 is MDHEN and CDR2 is SYDVKM. This CDR3 is CASSQQREVAPVLFF. The CDR3 coding sequence is TGTGCCAGCAGTCAGCAGCGGGAGGTCGCCCCGGTGTTGTTCTTC.

This chain uses TRBV4-3 with TRBJ1-4; possible D gene TRBD1, 5 bases. The CDR3 runs 15 residues. Germline CDR1 is LGHNA and CDR2 is YSLEER. Trimming left V 0 bases short and J 5 bases short, with 10 bases between. The CDR3 sequence is CASSQETNRNEKLFF. Written as DNA, the CDR3 is TGCGCCAGCAGCCAAGAGACAAACAGGAATGAAAAACTGTTTTTT.

The rearrangement joins TRBV28 to TRBJ2-5; 8 bases fit TRBD2. CDR3 length equals 13 residues. Germline loops: CDR1 MDHEN, CDR2 SYDVKM. Trimming removed 5 bases from V and 11 bases from J; junction bases left unmatched: 10. The CDR3 protein is CASSVTGTSSQYF. In DNA form, the CDR3 reads TGTGCCAGCAGTGTAACCGGGACTAGTTCTCAGTACTTC.

CDR3 loop: CASSQPQLAGGPSEQYF. CDR3 DNA sequence: TGTGCCAGCAGCCAACCCCAACTAGCGGGAGGGCCGAGCGAGCAGTACTTC. This sequence joins TRBV4-2 and TRBJ2-7; 13 positions agree with TRBD2. Per germline, CDR1 LGHNA and CDR2 YNFKEQ. This CDR3 is 17 amino acids long. The junction had 10 bases not matched to a gene; V was cut back by 2 bases and J by 6 bases.

The gene calls are TRBV7-3 and TRBJ1-1, with 8 bases matching TRBD1. The trim removed 1 base at V and 10 bases at J, leaving 2 bases unmatched. The CDR3 has 12 residues. CDR1 is SGHTA and CDR2 is FQGTGA in the germline V gene. The CDR3 region has the DNA TGTGCCAGCAGCTTAAGGACAGGGAGAGCTTTCTTT. Its protein product is CASSLRTGRAFF.

The chain has TRBV3-1 (or the pseudogene TRBV3-2) and TRBJ2-1; 7 positions agree with TRBD2. The CDR3 runs to 14 residues. V dropped 4 bases and J dropped 5; count of bases not matched to a gene: 5. Germline CDR1 and CDR2: LGHDT and YNNKEL (reference sequence). In DNA form, the CDR3 reads TGTGCCAGCAGCCCCTCTAGCGGACACAATGAGCAGTTCTTC. Encoded protein: CASSPSSGHNEQFF.

The chain joins TRBV11-2 to TRBJ2-2, with TRBD1 matching over 8 bases. CDR1 is SGHAT and CDR2 is FQNNGV in the germline V gene. CDR3 length: 16 amino acids. The V and J ends lost 5 bases and 4 bases, in that order; junction bases with no gene match: 9. CDR3 nucleotide sequence: TGTGCCAGCAGCGCCCCTCGACAGGGGTTCACCGGGGAGCTGTTTTTT. This codes for CASSAPRQGFTGELFF.

This sequence joins TRBV6-1 and TRBJ1-5; the D is unclear. CDR3 length: 14 amino acids. Trimming stripped 2 bases from V and 1 base from J, with 6 bases between. Germline assignment: CDR1 MNHNS and CDR2 SASEGT. In DNA, the CDR3 is TGTGCCAGCAGTGAACTTATGAGCAATCAGCCCCAGCATTTT. Translation: CASSELMSNQPQHF.

A single count supports this clone. Other nucleotide sequences in the sample specify the same CDR3. The chain links TRBV29-1 to TRBJ1-2; 8 bases align to TRBD1. J gave up 4 bases and V 4 bases, and 5 bases lay outside the gene matches. This CDR3 comprises 13 residues. From germline, CDR1 is SQVTM and CDR2 ANQGSEA. CDR3 region: CSVGQGAGYGYTF. The CDR3, as DNA: TGCAGCGTTGGCCAGGGGGCTGGCTATGGCTACACCTTC.

The chain employs TRBV9 and TRBJ2-5; D is possibly TRBD2 (5 bases). Per germline, CDR1 SGDLS and CDR2 YYNGEE. The V end lost 8 bases, the J end lost 0 bases, and 14 bases lay between the germline ends. The CDR3 runs to 14 residues. The CDR3 reads CARGLGRDQETQYF. DNA for the CDR3: TGTGCCAGAGGGTTGGGGAGAGACCAAGAGACCCAGTACTTC.

The chain couples TRBV19 to TRBJ1-2; D possibly corresponds to TRBD1 (5 bases). The CDR3 is 15 amino acids. Looked up from germline, CDR1 is LNHDA and CDR2 is SQIVND (reference sequence). Between the trimmed V and J ends, which lost 10 bases and 6 bases, there was a span of 24 bases. The CDR3 nucleotides are TGTGCCACCGAAGGGTGGGGCGCGCTTTCTAATGGCTACACCTTC. This translates into CATEGWGALSNGYTF.

The V gene is TRBV30, the J gene TRBJ1-3, with 9 bases matching TRBD1. The CDR3 loop spans 14 amino acids. CDR1 is GTSNPN and CDR2 is SVGIG in the germline V gene (reference sequence). The ends lost 5 bases at V and 1 base at J; junction bases unmatched: 3. Written as DNA, the CDR3 is TGTGCCTGGGGACAGGGGCGATCTGGAAACACCATATATTTT. Encoded protein: CAWGQGRSGNTIYF.

This chain links TRBV6-1 with TRBJ1-1; D gene ambiguous. Germline lookup yields CDR1 MNHNS and CDR2 SASEGT. CDR3 length: 13 residues. The ends were cut back, 3 bases at V and 5 bases at J, with 10 bases in the middle. The CDR3 region has the DNA TGTGCCAGCAGTGAGGGGAGGGAAACTGAAGCTTTCTTT. This encodes CASSEGRETEAFF.

This chain links TRBV6-1 with TRBJ2-7, with 9 bases aligning to TRBD2. The CDR3 length is 15 residues. Germline CDR1 reads MNHNS; CDR2 reads SASEGT. V dropped 1 base and J dropped 2; count of bases not matched to a gene: 3. In DNA form, the CDR3 reads TGTGCCAGCAGTGAAGGGGCGGGAGGGCCCTACGAGCAGTACTTC. It codes for CASSEGAGGPYEQYF.